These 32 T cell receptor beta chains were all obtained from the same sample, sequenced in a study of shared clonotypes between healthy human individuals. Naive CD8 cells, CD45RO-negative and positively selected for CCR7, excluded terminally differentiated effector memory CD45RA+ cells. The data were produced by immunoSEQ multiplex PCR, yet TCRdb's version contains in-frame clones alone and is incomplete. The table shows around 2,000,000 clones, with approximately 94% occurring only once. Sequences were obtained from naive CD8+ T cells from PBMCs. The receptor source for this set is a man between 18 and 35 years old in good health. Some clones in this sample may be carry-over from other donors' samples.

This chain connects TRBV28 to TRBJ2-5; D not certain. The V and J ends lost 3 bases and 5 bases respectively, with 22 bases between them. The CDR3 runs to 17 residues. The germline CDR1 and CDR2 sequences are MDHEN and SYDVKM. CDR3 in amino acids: CASSLSPPLYLGETQYF. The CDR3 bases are TGTGCCAGCAGTTTGAGCCCCCCGCTATACCTGGGGGAGACCCAGTACTTC.

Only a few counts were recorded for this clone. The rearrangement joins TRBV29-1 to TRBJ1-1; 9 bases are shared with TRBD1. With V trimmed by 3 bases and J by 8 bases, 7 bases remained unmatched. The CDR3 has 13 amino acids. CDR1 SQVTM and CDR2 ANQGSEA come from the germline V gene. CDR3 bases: TGCAGCGTTGATTATGCGGGACAGGGAGAAGCTTTCTTT. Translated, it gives CSVDYAGQGEAFF.

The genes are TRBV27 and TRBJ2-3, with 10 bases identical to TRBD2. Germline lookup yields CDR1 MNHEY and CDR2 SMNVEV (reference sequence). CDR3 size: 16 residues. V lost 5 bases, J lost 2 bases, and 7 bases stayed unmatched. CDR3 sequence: CASSNGLAVPTDTQYF. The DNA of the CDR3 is TGTGCCAGCAGTAACGGACTAGCGGTCCCCACAGATACGCAGTATTTT.

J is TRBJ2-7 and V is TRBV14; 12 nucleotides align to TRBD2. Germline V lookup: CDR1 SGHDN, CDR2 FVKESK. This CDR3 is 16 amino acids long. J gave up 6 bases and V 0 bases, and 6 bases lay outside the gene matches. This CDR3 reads CASSQDRLAGAGEQYF. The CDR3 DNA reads TGTGCCAGCAGCCAAGATAGACTAGCGGGAGCGGGCGAGCAGTACTTC. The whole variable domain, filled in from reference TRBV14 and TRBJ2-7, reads EAGVTQFPSHSVIEKGQTVTLRCDPISGHDNLYWYRRVMGKEIKFLLHFVKESKQDESGMPNNRFLAERTGGTYSTLKVQPAELEDSGVYFCASSQDRLAGAGEQYFGPGTRLTVT.

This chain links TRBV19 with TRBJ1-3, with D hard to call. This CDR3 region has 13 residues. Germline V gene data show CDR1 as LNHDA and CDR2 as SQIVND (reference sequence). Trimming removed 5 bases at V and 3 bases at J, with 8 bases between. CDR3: CASSLRLGNTIYF. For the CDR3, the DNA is TGTGCCAGTAGTCTGAGACTTGGAAACACCATATATTTT.

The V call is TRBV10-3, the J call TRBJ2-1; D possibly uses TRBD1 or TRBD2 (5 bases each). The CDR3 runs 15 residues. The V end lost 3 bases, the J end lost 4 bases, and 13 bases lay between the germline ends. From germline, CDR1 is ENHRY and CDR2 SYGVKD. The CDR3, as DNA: TGTGCCATCAGTGAAGGGGACGGTACATACAATGAGCAGTTCTTC. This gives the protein CAISEGDGTYNEQFF.

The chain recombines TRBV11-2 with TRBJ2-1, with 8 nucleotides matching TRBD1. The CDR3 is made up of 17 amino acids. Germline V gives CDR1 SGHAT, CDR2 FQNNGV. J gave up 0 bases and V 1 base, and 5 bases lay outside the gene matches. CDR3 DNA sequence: TGTGCCAGCAGCTTAGGGGGGACAGGAAACTCCTACAATGAGCAGTTCTTC. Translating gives CASSLGGTGNSYNEQFF.

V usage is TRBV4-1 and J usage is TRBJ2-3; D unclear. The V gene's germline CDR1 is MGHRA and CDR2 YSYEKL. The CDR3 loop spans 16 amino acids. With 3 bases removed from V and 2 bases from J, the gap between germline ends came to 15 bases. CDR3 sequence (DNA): TGCGCCAGCAGCCACCCCCAAACGGCTTTCACAGATACGCAGTATTTT. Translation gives CASSHPQTAFTDTQYF.

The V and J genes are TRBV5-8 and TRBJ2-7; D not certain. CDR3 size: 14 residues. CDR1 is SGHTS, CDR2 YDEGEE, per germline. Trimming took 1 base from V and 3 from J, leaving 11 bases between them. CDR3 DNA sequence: TGTGCCAGCAGCTTGAAAAGGATGGTCTACGAGCAGTACTTC. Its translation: CASSLKRMVYEQYF.

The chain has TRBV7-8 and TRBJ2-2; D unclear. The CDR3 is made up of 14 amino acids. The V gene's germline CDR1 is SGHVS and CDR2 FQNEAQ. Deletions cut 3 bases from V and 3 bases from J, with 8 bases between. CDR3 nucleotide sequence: TGTGCCAGCAGCTTGTCTCGGTACACCGGGGAGCTGTTTTTT. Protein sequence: CASSLSRYTGELFF.

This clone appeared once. CDR3 loop: CARYRVTKNIQYF. The CDR3 DNA is TGCGCCAGGTACAGGGTGACCAAAAACATTCAGTACTTC. This sequence joins TRBV5-1 and TRBJ2-4; D is perhaps TRBD1 (6 bases). Germline V gives CDR1 SGHRS, CDR2 YFSETQ. Trimming stripped 8 bases from V and 2 bases from J, with 11 bases between. This CDR3 region has 13 residues. Combining the CDR3 with reference TRBV5-1 and TRBJ2-4 gives the whole variable domain KAGVTQTPRYLIKTRGQQVTLSCSPISGHRSVSWYQQTPGQGLQFLFEYFSETQRNKGNFPGRFSGRQFSNSRSEMNVSTLELGDSALYLCARYRVTKNIQYFGAGTRLSVL.

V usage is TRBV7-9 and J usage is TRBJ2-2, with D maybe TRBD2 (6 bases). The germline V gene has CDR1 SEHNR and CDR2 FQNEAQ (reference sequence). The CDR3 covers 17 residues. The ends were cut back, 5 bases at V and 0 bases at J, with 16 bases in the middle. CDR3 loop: CASSVTGGVPNTGELFF. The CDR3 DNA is TGTGCCAGCAGCGTAACCGGAGGGGTCCCGAACACCGGGGAGCTGTTTTTT.

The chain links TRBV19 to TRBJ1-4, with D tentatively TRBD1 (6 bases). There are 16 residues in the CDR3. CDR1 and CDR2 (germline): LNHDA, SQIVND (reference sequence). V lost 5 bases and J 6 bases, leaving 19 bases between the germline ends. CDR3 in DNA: TGTGCCAGTAGTCCACGTCAGGGGATCGTGGATGAAAAACTGTTTTTT. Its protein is CASSPRQGIVDEKLFF.

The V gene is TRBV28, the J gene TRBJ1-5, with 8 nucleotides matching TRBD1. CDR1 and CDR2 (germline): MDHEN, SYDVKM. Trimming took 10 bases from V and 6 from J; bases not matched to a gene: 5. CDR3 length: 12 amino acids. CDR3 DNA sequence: TGTGCCACCGACAGGGGCCGTCAGCCCCAGCATTTT. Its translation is CATDRGRQPQHF.

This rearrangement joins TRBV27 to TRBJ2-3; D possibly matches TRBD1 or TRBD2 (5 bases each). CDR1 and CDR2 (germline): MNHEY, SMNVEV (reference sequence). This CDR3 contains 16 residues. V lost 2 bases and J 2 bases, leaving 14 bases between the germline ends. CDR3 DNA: TGTGCCAGCAGTTTACACCGGGACCCATACACAGATACGCAGTATTTT. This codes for CASSLHRDPYTDTQYF.

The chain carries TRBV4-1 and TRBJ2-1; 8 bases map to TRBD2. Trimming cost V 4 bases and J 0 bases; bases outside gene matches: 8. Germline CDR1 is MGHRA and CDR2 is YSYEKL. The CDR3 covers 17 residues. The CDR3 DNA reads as TGCGCCAGCAGCCGCAAATTAGCGGGGACCTCCTACAATGAGCAGTTCTTC. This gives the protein CASSRKLAGTSYNEQFF.

The CDR3 here is CASSSGLTVYEQYF. CDR3 nucleotides: TGTGCCAGCAGTTCCGGACTGACAGTCTACGAGCAGTACTTC. This chain uses TRBV27 with TRBJ2-7; D possibly uses TRBD1 or TRBD2 (5 bases each). Trimming removed 4 bases at V and 3 bases at J, with 13 bases between. Germline loops: CDR1 MNHEY, CDR2 SMNVEV (reference sequence). This CDR3 has 14 amino acids.

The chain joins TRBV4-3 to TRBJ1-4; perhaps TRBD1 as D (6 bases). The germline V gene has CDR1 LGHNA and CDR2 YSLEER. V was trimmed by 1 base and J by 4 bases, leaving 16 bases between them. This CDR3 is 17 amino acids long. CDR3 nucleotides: TGCGCCAGCAGCCAAGCAGGGGCCGGCCGCCTTAATGAAAAACTGTTTTTT. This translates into CASSQAGAGRLNEKLFF.

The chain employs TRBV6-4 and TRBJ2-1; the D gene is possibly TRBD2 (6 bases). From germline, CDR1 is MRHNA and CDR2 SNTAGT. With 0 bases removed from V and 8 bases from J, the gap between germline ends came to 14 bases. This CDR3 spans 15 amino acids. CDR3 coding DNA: TGTGCCAGCAGTGACTCGGGACTCCCACGGGATGAGCAGTTCTTC. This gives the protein CASSDSGLPRDEQFF.

The CDR3 reads CASSKDRRQTGGSGANVLTF. The CDR3 nucleotides read TGTGCCAGCAGCAAAGATAGGCGCCAGACAGGCGGGTCAGGGGCCAACGTCCTGACTTTC. This sequence joins TRBV21-1 and TRBJ2-6; the listed D gene, TRBD1, was not tested against the DNA. TRBV21-1 is tagged as a pseudogene. CDR3 size: 20 residues.

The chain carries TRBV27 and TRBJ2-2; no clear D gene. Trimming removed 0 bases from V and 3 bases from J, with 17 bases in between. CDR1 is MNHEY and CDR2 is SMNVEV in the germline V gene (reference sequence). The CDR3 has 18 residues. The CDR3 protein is CASSLSGYKEEDTGELFF. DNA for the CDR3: TGTGCCAGCAGTTTATCGGGATATAAAGAAGAGGACACCGGGGAGCTGTTTTTT.

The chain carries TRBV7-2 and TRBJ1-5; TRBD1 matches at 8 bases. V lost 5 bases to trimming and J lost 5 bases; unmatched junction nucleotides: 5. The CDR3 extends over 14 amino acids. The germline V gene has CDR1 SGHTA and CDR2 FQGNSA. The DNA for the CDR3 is TGTGCCAGCAGCCCCGGGACAGGTTATCAGCCCCAGCATTTT. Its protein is CASSPGTGYQPQHF.

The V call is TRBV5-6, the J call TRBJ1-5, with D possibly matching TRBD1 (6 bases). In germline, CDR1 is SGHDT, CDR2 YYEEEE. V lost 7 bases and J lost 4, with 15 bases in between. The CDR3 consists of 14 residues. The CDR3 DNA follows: TGTGCCAGCGGGGGGCAGGACCCAAATCAGCCCCAGCATTTT. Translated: CASGGQDPNQPQHF.

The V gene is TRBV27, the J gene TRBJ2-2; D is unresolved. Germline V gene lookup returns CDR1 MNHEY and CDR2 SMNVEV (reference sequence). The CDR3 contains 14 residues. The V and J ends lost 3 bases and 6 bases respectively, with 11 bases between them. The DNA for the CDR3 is TGTGCCAGCAGTTTTACCCCGCCCGCCGGGGAGCTGTTTTTT. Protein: CASSFTPPAGELFF.

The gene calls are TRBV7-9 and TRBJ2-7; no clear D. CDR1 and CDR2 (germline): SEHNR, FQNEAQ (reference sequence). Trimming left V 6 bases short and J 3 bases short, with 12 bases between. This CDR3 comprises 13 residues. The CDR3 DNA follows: TGTGCCAGCAGTTTTGGATTCATCTACGAGCAGTACTTC. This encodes CASSFGFIYEQYF.

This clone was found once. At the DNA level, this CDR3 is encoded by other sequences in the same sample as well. CDR3 residues: CASSQDRTSGYNEQFF. CDR3 coding DNA: TGCGCCAGCAGCCAAGATCGGACTAGCGGCTACAATGAGCAGTTCTTC. This chain uses TRBV4-3 with TRBJ2-1; TRBD2 agrees at 10 bases. V shed 0 bases, J shed 3 bases, and the junction held 2 bases outside the gene matches. CDR1 is LGHNA and CDR2 is YSLEER in the germline V gene. This CDR3 comprises 16 residues.

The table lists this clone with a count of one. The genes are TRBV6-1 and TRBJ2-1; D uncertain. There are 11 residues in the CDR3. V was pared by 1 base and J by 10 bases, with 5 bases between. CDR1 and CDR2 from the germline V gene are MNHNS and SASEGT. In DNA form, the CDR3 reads TGTGCCAGCAGTGAAGGTATAGAGCAGTTCTTC. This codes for CASSEGIEQFF.

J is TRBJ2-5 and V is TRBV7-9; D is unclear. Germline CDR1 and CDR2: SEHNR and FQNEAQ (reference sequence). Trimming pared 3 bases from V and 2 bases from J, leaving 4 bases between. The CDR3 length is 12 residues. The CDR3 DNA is TGTGCCAGCAGCTTTCTACAAGAGACCCAGTACTTC. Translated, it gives CASSFLQETQYF.

The CDR3 region is CASSLTTGRDTQYF. The CDR3 DNA reads as TGTGCCAGCAGCTTAACTACAGGCAGGGATACGCAGTATTTT. V usage is TRBV7-3 and J usage is TRBJ2-3; D perhaps matches TRBD1 (5 bases). This CDR3 is built from 14 residues. Per the germline V gene, CDR1 is SGHTA and CDR2 is FQGTGA. Trimming took off 0 bases at V and 6 bases at J, with 10 bases between the two ends. Full variable domain (missing parts from reference TRBV7-3 and TRBJ2-3): GAGVSQTPSNKVTEKGKYVELRCDPISGHTALYWYRQSLGQGPEFLIYFQGTGAADDSGLPNDRFFAVRPEGSVSTLKIQRTERGDSAVYLCASSLTTGRDTQYFGPGTRLTVL.

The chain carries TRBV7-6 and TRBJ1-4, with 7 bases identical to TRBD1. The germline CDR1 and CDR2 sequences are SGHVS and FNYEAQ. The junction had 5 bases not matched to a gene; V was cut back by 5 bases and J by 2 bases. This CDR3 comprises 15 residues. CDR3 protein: CASSNSRGTNEKLFF. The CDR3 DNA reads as TGTGCCAGCAGCAACTCCAGGGGGACTAATGAAAAACTGTTTTTT.

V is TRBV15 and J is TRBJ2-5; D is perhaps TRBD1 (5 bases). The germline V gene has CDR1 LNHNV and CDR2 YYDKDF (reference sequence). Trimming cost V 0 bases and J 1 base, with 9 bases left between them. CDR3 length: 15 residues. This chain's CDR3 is CATSRDRQFQETQYF. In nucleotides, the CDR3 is TGTGCCACCAGCAGAGATAGACAGTTCCAAGAGACCCAGTACTTC. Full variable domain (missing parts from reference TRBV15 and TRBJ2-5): DAMVIQNPRYQVTQFGKPVTLSCSQTLNHNVMYWYQQKSSQAPKLLFHYYDKDFNNEADTPDNFQSRRPNTSFCFLDIRSPGLGDTAMYLCATSRDRQFQETQYFGPGTRLLVL.

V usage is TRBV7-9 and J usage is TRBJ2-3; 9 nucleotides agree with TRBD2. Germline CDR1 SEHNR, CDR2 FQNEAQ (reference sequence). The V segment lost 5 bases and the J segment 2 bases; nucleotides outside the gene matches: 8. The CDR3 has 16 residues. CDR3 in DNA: TGTGCCAGCAGCCACGGGACTAGCCGAAACACAGATACGCAGTATTTT. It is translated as CASSHGTSRNTDTQYF.